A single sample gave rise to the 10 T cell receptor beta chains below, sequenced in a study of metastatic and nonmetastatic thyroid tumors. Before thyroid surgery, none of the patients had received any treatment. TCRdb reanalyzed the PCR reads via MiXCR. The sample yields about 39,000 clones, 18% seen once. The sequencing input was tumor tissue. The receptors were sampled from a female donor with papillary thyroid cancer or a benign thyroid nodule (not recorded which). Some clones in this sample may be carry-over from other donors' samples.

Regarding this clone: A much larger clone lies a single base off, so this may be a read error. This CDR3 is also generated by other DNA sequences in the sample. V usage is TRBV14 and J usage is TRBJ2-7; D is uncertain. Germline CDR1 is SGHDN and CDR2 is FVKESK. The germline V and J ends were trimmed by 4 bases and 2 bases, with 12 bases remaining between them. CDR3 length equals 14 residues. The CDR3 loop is CASSPEIRAYEQYF. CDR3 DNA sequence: TGTGCCAGCAGCCCCGAGATTCGCGCCTACGAGCAGTACTTC.

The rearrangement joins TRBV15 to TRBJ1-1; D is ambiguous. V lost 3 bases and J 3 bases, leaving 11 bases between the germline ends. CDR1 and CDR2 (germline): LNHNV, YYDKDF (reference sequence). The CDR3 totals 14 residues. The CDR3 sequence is CATSSRSRDTEAFF. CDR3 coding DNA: TGTGCCACCAGCAGCCGCAGTCGTGACACTGAAGCTTTCTTT. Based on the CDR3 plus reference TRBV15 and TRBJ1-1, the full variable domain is DAMVIQNPRYQVTQFGKPVTLSCSQTLNHNVMYWYQQKSSQAPKLLFHYYDKDFNNEADTPDNFQSRRPNTSFCFLDIRSPGLGDTAMYLCATSSRSRDTEAFFGQGTRLTVV.

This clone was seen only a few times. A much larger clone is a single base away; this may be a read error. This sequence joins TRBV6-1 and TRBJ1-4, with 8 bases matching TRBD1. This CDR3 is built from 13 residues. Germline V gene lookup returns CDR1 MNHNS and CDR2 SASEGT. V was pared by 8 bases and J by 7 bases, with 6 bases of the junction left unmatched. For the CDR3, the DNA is TGTGCCAGCCGAGGACAGGGTTGTGAAAAACTGTTTTTT. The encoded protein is CASRGQGCEKLFF.

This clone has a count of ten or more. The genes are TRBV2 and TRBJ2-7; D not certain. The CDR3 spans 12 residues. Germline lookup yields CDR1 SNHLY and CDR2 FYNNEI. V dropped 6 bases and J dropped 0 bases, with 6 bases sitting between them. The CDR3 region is CASRIASYEQYF. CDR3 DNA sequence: TGTGCCAGCAGAATAGCCTCCTACGAGCAGTACTTC.

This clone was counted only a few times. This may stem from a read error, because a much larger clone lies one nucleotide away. The CDR3 bases are TGCGCCGGCAGCTTCACGGGACAGGGTAATTCACCCCTCCACTTT. This codes for CAGSFTGQGNSPLHF. This chain joins TRBV4-1 and TRBJ1-6; 9 positions match TRBD1. The CDR3 sequence is 15 residues long. CDR1 MGHRA and CDR2 YSYEKL come from the germline V gene.

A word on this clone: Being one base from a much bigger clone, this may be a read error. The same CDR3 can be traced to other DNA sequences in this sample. The CDR3 nucleotides read TGCGCCAGCAGCCAAGGTGCCCGTCGCAGCACAGATACGCAGTATTTT. The encoded protein is CASSQGARRSTDTQYF. V usage is TRBV5-1 and J usage is TRBJ2-3; D is undetermined. The CDR3 sequence is 16 residues long. Germline V gene data show CDR1 as SGHRS and CDR2 as YFSETQ. The V and J ends lost 4 bases and 0 bases respectively, with 15 bases between them.

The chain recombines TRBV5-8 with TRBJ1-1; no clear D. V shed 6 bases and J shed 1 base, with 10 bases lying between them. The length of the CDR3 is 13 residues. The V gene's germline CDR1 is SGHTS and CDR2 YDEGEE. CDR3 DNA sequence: TGTGCCAGCACCCTAGGTGGGAACACTGAAGCTTTCTTT. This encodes CASTLGGNTEAFF.

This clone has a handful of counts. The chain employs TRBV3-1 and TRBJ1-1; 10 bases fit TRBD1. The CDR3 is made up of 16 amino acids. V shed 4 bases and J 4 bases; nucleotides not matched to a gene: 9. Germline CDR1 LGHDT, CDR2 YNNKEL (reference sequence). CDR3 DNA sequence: TGTGCCAGCAGCCCAGTCGACAGGGGGCTAGGCACTGAAGCTTTCTTT. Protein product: CASSPVDRGLGTEAFF.

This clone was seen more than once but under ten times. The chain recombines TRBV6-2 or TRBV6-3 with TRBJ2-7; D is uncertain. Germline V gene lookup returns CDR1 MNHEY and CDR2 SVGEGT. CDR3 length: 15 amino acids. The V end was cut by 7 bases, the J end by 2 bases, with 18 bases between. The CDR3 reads CASTKIPYQAYEQYF. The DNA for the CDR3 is TGTGCCAGCACCAAAATTCCGTATCAAGCCTACGAGCAGTACTTC.

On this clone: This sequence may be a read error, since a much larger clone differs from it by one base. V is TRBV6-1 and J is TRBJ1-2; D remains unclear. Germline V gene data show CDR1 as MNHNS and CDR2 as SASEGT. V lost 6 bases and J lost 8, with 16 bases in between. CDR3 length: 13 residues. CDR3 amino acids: CASSPAWLGGYTF. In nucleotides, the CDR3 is TGTGCCAGCAGCCCCGCGTGGCTTGGAGGCTACACCTTC.